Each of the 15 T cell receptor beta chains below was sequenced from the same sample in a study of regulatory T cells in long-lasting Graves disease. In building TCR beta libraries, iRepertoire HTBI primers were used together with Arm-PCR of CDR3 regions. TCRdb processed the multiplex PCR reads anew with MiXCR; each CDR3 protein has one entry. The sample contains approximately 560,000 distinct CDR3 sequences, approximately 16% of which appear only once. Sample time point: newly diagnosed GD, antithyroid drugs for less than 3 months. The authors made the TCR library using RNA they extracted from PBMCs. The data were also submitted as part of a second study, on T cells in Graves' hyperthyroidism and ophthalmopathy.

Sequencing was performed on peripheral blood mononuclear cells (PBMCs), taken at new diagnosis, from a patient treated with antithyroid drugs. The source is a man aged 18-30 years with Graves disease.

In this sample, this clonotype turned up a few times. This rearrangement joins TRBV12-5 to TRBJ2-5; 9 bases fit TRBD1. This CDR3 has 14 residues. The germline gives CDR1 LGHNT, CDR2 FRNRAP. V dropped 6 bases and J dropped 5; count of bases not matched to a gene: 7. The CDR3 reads CASGGTGKLETQYF. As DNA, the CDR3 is TGTGCTAGTGGGGGGACAGGGAAGTTGGAGACCCAGTACTTC.

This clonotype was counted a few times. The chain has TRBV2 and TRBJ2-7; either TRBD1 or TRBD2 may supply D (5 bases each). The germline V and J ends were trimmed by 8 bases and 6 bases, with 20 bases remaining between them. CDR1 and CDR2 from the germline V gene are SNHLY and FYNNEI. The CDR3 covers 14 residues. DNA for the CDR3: TGTGCCAGCGGGGCCATCCTAGCTGGGGGCGAGCAGTACTTC. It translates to CASGAILAGGEQYF.

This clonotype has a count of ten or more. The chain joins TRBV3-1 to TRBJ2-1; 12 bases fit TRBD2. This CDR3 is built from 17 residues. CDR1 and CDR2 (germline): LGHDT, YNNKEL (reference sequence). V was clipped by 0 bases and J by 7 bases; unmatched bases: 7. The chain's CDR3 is CASSQDQTSGSSNEQFF. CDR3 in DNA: TGTGCCAGCAGCCAAGATCAGACTAGCGGGAGTTCGAATGAGCAGTTCTTC.

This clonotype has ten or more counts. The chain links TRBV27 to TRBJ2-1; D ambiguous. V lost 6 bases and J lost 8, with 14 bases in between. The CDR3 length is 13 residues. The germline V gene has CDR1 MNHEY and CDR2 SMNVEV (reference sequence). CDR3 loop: CASSSFHSDEQFF. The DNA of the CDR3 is TGTGCCAGCAGCTCTTTCCACTCCGATGAGCAGTTCTTC.

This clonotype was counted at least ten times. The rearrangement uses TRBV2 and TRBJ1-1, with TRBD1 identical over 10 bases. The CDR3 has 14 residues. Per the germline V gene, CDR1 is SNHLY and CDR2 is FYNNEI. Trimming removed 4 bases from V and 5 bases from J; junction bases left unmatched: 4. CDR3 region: CASSGTGGRTEAFF. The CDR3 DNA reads TGTGCCAGCAGTGGGACAGGGGGGAGGACTGAAGCTTTCTTT.

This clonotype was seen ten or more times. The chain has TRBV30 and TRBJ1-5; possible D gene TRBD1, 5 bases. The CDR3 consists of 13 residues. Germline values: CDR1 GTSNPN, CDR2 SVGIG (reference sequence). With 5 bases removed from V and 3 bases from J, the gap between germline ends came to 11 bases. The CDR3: CAWGRALNQPQHF. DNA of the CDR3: TGTGCCTGGGGCAGGGCCCTCAATCAGCCCCAGCATTTT. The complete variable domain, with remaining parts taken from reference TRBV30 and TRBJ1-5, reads SQTIHQWPATLVQPVGSPLSLECTVEGTSNPNLYWYRQAAGRGLQLLFYSVGIGQISSEVPQNLSASRPQDRQFILSSKKLLLSDSGFYLCAWGRALNQPQHFGDGTRLSIL.

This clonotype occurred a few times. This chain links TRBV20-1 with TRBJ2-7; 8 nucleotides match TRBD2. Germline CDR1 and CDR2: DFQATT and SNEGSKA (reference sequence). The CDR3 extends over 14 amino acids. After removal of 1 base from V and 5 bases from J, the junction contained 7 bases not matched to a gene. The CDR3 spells CSARGSGGPHEQYF. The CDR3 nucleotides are TGCAGTGCTAGAGGCTCGGGAGGGCCCCACGAGCAGTACTTC.

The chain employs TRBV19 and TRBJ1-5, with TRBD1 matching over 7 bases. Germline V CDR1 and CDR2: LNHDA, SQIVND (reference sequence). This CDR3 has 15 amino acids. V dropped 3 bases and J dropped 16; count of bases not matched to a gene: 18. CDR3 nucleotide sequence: TGTGCCAGTAGTATCGGAGGGCAGGGGGGTTTTTTGTACCATTTT. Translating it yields CASSIGGQGGFLYHF.

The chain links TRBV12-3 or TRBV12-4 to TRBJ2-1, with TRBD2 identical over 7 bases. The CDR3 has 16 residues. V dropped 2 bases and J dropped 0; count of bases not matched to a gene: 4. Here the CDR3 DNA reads TGTGCCAGCAGTTTATCTAGCGGTCGCTCCTACAATGAGCAGTTCTTC. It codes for CASSLSSGRSYNEQFF.

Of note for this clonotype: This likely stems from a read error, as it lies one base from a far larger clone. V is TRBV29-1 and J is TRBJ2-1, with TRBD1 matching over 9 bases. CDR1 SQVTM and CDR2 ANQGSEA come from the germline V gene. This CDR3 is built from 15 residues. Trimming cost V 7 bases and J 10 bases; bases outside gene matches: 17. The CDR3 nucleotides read TGCAGCGCTGACCTCGATTACAGGGGGCATTACGAGCAGTTCTTC. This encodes CSADLDYRGHYEQFF.

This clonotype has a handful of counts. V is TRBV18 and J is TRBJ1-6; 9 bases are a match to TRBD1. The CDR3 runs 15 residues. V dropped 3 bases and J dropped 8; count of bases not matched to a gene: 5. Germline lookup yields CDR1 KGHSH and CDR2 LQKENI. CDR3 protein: CASSPTGGRDSPLHF. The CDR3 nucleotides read TGTGCCAGCTCACCTACAGGGGGCAGGGATTCACCCCTCCACTTT.

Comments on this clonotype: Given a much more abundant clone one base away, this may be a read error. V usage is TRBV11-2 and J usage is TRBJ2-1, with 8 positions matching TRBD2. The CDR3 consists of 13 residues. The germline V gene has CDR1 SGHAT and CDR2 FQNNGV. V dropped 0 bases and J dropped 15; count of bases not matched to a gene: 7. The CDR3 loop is CASSLDLSGRRFF. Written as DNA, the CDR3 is TGTGCCAGCAGCTTAGATTTAAGCGGGAGAAGGTTCTTC.

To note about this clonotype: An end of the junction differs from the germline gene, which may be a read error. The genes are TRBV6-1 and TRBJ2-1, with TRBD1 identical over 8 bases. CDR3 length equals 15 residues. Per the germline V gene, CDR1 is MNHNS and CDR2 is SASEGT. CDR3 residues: CASSPQGQGITVRIF. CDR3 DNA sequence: TGTGCCAGCAGTCCCCAAGGACAGGGTATTACGGTCCGGATCTTC.

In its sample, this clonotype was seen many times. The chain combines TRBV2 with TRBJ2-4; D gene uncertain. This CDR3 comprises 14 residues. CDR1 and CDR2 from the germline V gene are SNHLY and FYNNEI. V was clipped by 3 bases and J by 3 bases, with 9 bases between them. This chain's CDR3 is CASSERLGKNIQYF. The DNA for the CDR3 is TGTGCCAGCAGTGAGAGATTGGGCAAAAACATTCAGTACTTC.

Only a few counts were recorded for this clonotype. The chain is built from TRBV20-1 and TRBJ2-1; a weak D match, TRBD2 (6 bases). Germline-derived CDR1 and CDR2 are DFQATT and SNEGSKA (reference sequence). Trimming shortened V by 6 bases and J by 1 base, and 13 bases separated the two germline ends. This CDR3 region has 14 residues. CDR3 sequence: CSAPSVSSYNEQFF. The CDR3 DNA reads TGCAGTGCCCCTAGCGTTAGTTCCTACAATGAGCAGTTCTTC.